Listed here are 18 T cell receptor beta chains from one sample, sequenced in a study of blood T cell repertoires in COVID-19. Repertoires were generated with immunoSEQ multiplex PCR, while TCRdb's copy carries only in-frame clones and drops some. The table has approximately 300,000 clones, roughly nine tenths seen once; the top ten hold 3.5% to 5%. The sample taken for sequencing was PBMCs or T cells enriched from blood (not recorded which). The receptors were sampled from a woman younger than 45 who had been exposed to COVID-19.

A note on this clone: One end of the junction fails to match germline, which may point to a read error. The gene calls are TRBV3-1 (or the pseudogene TRBV3-2) and TRBJ2-7, with a weak D call TRBD2 (6 bases). CDR1 LGHDT and CDR2 YNNKEL come from the germline V gene (reference sequence). This CDR3 region has 11 residues. The CDR3 DNA sequence: TGTGCCAGCAGGCAAGGGCTCGGGGGTCCCTTC. As protein: CASRQGLGGPF.

CDR3 DNA: TGTGCCAGCAGCTTACAGGTACCCCAAGAGACCCAGTACTTC. Translation gives CASSLQVPQETQYF. This chain uses TRBV5-4 with TRBJ2-5; D is possibly TRBD1 (5 bases). The length of the CDR3 is 14 residues. Germline CDR1 and CDR2: SGHNT and YYREEE (reference sequence). Trimming removed 2 bases at V and 1 base at J, with 9 bases between.

The rearrangement links TRBV5-4 to TRBJ2-7, with 7 nucleotides matching TRBD1. The V gene's germline CDR1 is SGHNT and CDR2 YYREEE (reference sequence). Unmatched junction bases numbered 12, after V lost 3 bases and J lost 6 bases. This CDR3 contains 15 residues. The CDR3 bases are TGTGCCAGCAGCTCACCGGGACAGATTCTTCGCGAGCAGTACTTC. It specifies CASSSPGQILREQYF.

The V and J genes are TRBV28 and TRBJ2-1, with TRBD2 matching over 8 bases. The CDR3 has 18 residues. Germline V gene lookup returns CDR1 MDHEN and CDR2 SYDVKM. The V and J ends lost 3 bases and 0 bases, in that order; junction bases with no gene match: 10. The CDR3 DNA sequence: TGTGCCAGCAGTTTCTCAGGACTAGCCCCGGTCTCCTACAATGAGCAGTTCTTC. Translating it yields CASSFSGLAPVSYNEQFF.

The chain couples TRBV5-1 to TRBJ1-3, with 8 bases that match TRBD1. Germline V gene lookup returns CDR1 SGHRS and CDR2 YFSETQ. V lost 4 bases, J lost 7 bases, and 4 bases stayed unmatched. This CDR3 contains 13 residues. The CDR3 region is CASSQGARNTIYF. The CDR3 region has the DNA TGCGCCAGCAGCCAGGGGGCGCGGAACACCATATATTTT.

This clone occurred a few times. The genes are TRBV5-4 and TRBJ2-1; TRBD2 matches at 13 bases. V trimming: 3 bases; J trimming: 3 bases; junction bases outside the gene matches: 6. The CDR3 is made up of 17 amino acids. The germline CDR1 and CDR2 sequences are SGHNT and YYREEE (reference sequence). The CDR3 DNA reads as TGTGCCAGCAGCTCTACTAGCGGGGGGGCTTACTACAATGAGCAGTTCTTC. This encodes CASSSTSGGAYYNEQFF.

This chain links TRBV19 with TRBJ2-7, with D possibly matching TRBD2 (5 bases). V was trimmed by 4 bases and J by 3 bases, leaving 19 bases between them. This CDR3 spans 16 amino acids. The germline V gene encodes CDR1 LNHDA and CDR2 SQIVND (reference sequence). The CDR3 nucleotides are TGTGCCAGTAGTAATCGGTGGACTCAGTCAGTCTACGAGCAGTACTTC. Protein: CASSNRWTQSVYEQYF.

This clone was observed a single time. The chain carries TRBV30 and TRBJ1-1, with D perhaps matching TRBD1 (6 bases). CDR1 and CDR2 from the germline V gene are GTSNPN and SVGIG (reference sequence). Trimming left V 4 bases short and J 1 base short, with 13 bases between. CDR3 length: 14 residues. In nucleotides, the CDR3 is TGTGCCTGGACTGGGGGCAGGAGGAACACTGAAGCTTTCTTT. It yields the protein CAWTGGRRNTEAFF.

The chain is built from TRBV4-3 and TRBJ1-2, with unresolved D. Germline CDR1 is LGHNA and CDR2 is YSLEER. The CDR3 consists of 16 residues. The germline V and J ends were trimmed by 3 bases and 2 bases, with 16 bases remaining between them. The CDR3 protein is CASSHTAEGLNYGYTF. CDR3 DNA: TGCGCCAGCAGCCACACAGCCGAAGGCCTCAACTATGGCTACACCTTC.

This clone was picked up one time. The genes are TRBV6-2 or TRBV6-3 and TRBJ2-1; 11 bases align to TRBD2. From germline, CDR1 is MNHEY and CDR2 SVGEGT. The J segment lost 3 bases and the V segment lost 4 bases, leaving 8 bases of the junction unmatched. The CDR3 contains 17 residues. The CDR3 coding sequence is TGTGCCAGCAGTTCGTCGCTAGCGGGGGGAGGCTACAATGAGCAGTTCTTC. As protein: CASSSSLAGGGYNEQFF.

The chain employs TRBV28 and TRBJ2-3, with D perhaps TRBD1 (5 bases). Trimming cost V 2 bases and J 5 bases, with 17 bases left between them. There are 16 residues in the CDR3. Germline V CDR1 and CDR2: MDHEN, SYDVKM. The CDR3 coding sequence is TGTGCCAGCAGTTTACCGTCAGGGTTAGGGAAAGATACGCAGTATTTT. This codes for CASSLPSGLGKDTQYF. Variable domain in full (rest from reference TRBV28 and TRBJ2-3): DVKVTQSSRYLVKRTGEKVFLECVQDMDHENMFWYRQDPGLGLRLIYFSYDVKMKEKGDIPEGYSVSREKKERFSLILESASTNQTSMYLCASSLPSGLGKDTQYFGPGTRLTVL.

This chain joins TRBV12-5 and TRBJ2-2, with D possibly TRBD1 on 6 matching bases. The V end was cut by 1 base, the J end by 4 bases, with 10 bases between. This CDR3 is 15 amino acids long. Germline V lookup: CDR1 LGHNT, CDR2 FRNRAP. The CDR3 DNA is TGTGCTAGTGGTTTGGACAGGGCGGGCACCGGGGAGCTGTTTTTT. Translation: CASGLDRAGTGELFF.

This chain uses TRBV6-1 with TRBJ2-3, with 7 nucleotides matching TRBD2. This CDR3 region has 16 residues. J gave up 0 bases and V 3 bases, and 6 bases lay outside the gene matches. Germline lookup yields CDR1 MNHNS and CDR2 SASEGT. Here the CDR3 DNA reads TGTGCCAGCAGTGATTGGACTAGGGCTAGCACAGATACGCAGTATTTT. This translates into CASSDWTRASTDTQYF.

The J gene is TRBJ2-3, the V gene TRBV5-4; 9 positions match TRBD1. Germline V gene lookup returns CDR1 SGHNT and CDR2 YYREEE (reference sequence). V dropped 3 bases and J dropped 2; count of bases not matched to a gene: 7. This CDR3 region has 16 residues. The CDR3 sequence is CASSSTGGSHTDTQYF. The CDR3 nucleotides are TGTGCCAGCAGCTCCACAGGGGGCAGTCACACAGATACGCAGTATTTT.

The rearrangement links TRBV7-9 to TRBJ1-5; D is perhaps TRBD1 (5 bases). This CDR3 is built from 14 residues. With 4 bases removed from V and 7 bases from J, the gap between germline ends came to 14 bases. CDR1 SEHNR and CDR2 FQNEAQ come from the germline V gene (reference sequence). CDR3 nucleotides: TGTGCCAGCAGCTCTCGGGGGGAGGGGCAGCCCCAGCATTTT. Amino acids: CASSSRGEGQPQHF.

The chain recombines TRBV5-1 with TRBJ2-7; 10 bases line up with TRBD2. Germline lookup yields CDR1 SGHRS and CDR2 YFSETQ. With V trimmed by 0 bases and J by 5 bases, 5 bases remained unmatched. This CDR3 contains 15 residues. CDR3 loop: CASSLGLAGAHEQYF. The CDR3 DNA follows: TGCGCCAGCAGCTTGGGGCTAGCGGGGGCACACGAGCAGTACTTC.

This clone was found a few times. The genes are TRBV7-9 and TRBJ1-2; a weak D match, TRBD1 (6 bases). Deletions cut 5 bases from V and 5 bases from J, with 18 bases between. There are 15 residues in the CDR3. Germline values: CDR1 SEHNR, CDR2 FQNEAQ (reference sequence). CDR3 sequence: CASSMILQGRYGYTF. The CDR3 DNA sequence: TGTGCCAGCAGCATGATCCTACAGGGTAGATATGGCTACACCTTC.

This clone has just one count. The rearrangement links TRBV6-6 to TRBJ2-2; D is ambiguous. Germline CDR1 reads MNHNY; CDR2 reads SVGAGI (reference sequence). Trimming took 2 bases from V and 6 from J, leaving 7 bases between them. This CDR3 is 13 amino acids long. CDR3 sequence reads: CASSYGGSGELFF. As DNA, the CDR3 is TGTGCCAGCAGTTACGGCGGTTCCGGGGAGCTGTTTTTT.